The clone carrying this T cell receptor (beta chain) was seen repeatedly, ten times or more. The CDR3 totals 15 residues. V was clipped by 2 bases and J by 1 base, with 8 bases between them. Germline-derived CDR1 and CDR2 are SGHAT and FQNNGV. This entry comes from a study of T cell repertoires in cytomegalovirus infection. TCRdb redid the calling of the reads with MiXCR, one entry per CDR3 protein. Of about 200,000 distinct CDR3 sequences listed, roughly 9.8% are singletons. The sequenced sample was PBMCs. This sequence joins TRBV11-2 and TRBJ1-4; D not certain. The clonotype was recovered from a human donor in good health (CMV status not recorded). Some clones in this sample may be carry-over from other donors' samples. CDR3 bases: TGTGCCAGCAGCTTATACCCCGAAACTAATGAAAAACTGTTTTTT. This codes for CASSLYPETNEKLFF.